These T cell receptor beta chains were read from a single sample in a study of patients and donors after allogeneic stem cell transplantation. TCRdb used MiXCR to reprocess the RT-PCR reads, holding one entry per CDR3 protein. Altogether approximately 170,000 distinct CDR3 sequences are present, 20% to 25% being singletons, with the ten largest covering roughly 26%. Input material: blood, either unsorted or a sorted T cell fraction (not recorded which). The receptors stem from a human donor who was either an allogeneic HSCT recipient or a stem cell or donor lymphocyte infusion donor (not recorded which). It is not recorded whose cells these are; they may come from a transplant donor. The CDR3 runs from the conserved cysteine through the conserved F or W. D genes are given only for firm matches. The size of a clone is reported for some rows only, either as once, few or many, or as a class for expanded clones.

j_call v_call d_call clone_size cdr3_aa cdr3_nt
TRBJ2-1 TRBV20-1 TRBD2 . CSAGTHSGGSYNEQFF TGCAGTGCTGGGACCCATAGCGGGGGCTCCTACAATGAGCAGTTCTTC
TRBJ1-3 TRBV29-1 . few CSVMVQRSGNTIYF TGCAGCGTAATGGTGCAACGCTCTGGAAACACCATATATTTT
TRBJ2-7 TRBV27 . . CASSFPRNEQYF TGTGCCAGCAGTTTCCCTCGGAACGAGCAGTACTTC
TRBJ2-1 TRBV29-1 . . CSVEGPADGASYNEQFF TGCAGCGTTGAAGGCCCCGCGGACGGGGCCTCCTACAATGAGCAGTTCTTC
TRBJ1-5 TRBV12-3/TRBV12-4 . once CASCQDGGIQPQHF TGTGCCAGCTGCCAGGACGGAGGGATTCAGCCCCAGCATTTT
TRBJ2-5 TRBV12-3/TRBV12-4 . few CASTLGGQETQYF TGTGCCAGCACCCTGGGGGGGCAGGAGACCCAGTACTTC
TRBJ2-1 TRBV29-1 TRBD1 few CSAVTGTGVAEQFF TGCAGCGCCGTAACCGGGACAGGGGTCGCTGAGCAGTTCTTC
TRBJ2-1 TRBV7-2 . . CASSLVGRLRSYNEQFF TGTGCCAGCAGCTTAGTAGGGCGGCTTCGGTCCTACAATGAGCAGTTCTTC
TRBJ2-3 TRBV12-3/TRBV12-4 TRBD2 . CASSQTSGSTDTQYF TGTGCCAGCAGTCAGACTAGCGGGAGTACAGATACGCAGTATTTT
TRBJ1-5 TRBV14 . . CASSDRPVDQPQHF TGTGCCAGCAGCGACAGACCAGTGGATCAGCCCCAGCATTTT
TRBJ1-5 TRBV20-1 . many CSAILGPLNQPQHF TGCAGTGCTATCCTAGGGCCTCTCAATCAGCCCCAGCATTTT
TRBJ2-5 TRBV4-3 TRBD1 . CASSQVRTGGKLGTQETQYF TGCGCCAGCAGCCAAGTGCGGACAGGGGGGAAACTAGGAACCCAAGAGACCCAGTACTTC
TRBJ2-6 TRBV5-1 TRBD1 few CASSSGQAASGANVLTF TGCGCCAGCAGCTCCGGACAGGCAGCTTCTGGGGCCAACGTCCTGACTTTC
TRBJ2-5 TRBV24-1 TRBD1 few CATSDSQGAGETQYF TGTGCCACCAGTGATTCACAGGGGGCCGGGGAGACCCAGTACTTC
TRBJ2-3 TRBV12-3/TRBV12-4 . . CASSPAFGEWGEETDTQYF TGTGCCAGCAGTCCCGCGTTTGGGGAGTGGGGGGAAGAAACAGATACGCAGTATTTT
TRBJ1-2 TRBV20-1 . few CSATGGNGYTF TGCAGTGCTACGGGGGGGAACGGCTACACCTTC
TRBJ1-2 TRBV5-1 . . CASSLMAADYGYTF TGCGCCAGCAGCTTGATGGCGGCAGACTATGGCTACACCTTC
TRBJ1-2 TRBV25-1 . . CASSDLGGYTF TGTGCCAGCAGTGACCTCGGGGGCTACACCTTC
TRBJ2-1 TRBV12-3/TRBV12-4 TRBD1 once CASKGGTSLGGQYNEQFF TGTGCCAGCAAAGGGGGCACGTCTCTTGGCGGGCAGTACAATGAGCAGTTCTTC
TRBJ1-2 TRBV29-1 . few CSVEESASYGYTF TGCAGCGTTGAAGAAAGTGCTAGCTATGGCTACACCTTC
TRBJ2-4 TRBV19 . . CASKIENIQYF TGTGCCAGTAAAATCGAAAACATTCAGTACTTC
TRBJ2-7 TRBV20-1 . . CSASGQGHYEQYF TGCAGTGCTAGTGGGCAGGGACACTACGAGCAGTACTTC
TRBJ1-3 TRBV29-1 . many CSVPDGSGNTIYF TGCAGCGTCCCGGACGGCTCTGGAAACACCATATATTTT
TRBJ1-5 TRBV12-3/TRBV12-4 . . CASSLRLGQANQPQHF TGTGCCAGCAGTTTAAGGTTAGGCCAGGCAAATCAGCCCCAGCATTTT
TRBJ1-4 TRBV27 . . CASSPHLGRLMKKLFF TGTGCCAGCAGTCCCCACCTAGGCCGCCTGATGAAAAAACTGTTTTTT
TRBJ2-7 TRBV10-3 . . CAISEVQYEQYF TGTGCCATCAGTGAGGTTCAGTACGAGCAGTACTTC
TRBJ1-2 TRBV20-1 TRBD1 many CSALRGFERGYTF TGCAGTGCTCTCAGGGGGTTTGAGCGTGGCTACACCTTC
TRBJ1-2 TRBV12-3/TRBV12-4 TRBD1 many CASRPTGGTGYHGYTF TGTGCCAGCAGACCAACCGGAGGGACAGGGTACCATGGCTACACCTTC
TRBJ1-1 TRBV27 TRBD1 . CASRPRDSPLGTEAFF TGTGCCAGCAGGCCCCGGGACAGCCCGCTAGGGACTGAAGCTTTCTTT
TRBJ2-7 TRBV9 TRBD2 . CASSPPSGTSAYEQYF TGTGCCAGCAGCCCCCCCTCCGGGACTAGTGCATACGAGCAGTACTTC
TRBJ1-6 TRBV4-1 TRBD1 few CASSQDRWDRSNSPLHF TGCGCCAGCAGCCAAGATAGATGGGACAGGTCCAATTCACCCCTCCACTTT
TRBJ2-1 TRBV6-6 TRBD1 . CASSYTTGVGNEQFF TGTGCCAGCAGTTACACGACAGGGGTGGGCAATGAGCAGTTCTTC
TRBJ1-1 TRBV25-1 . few CASTGLMNTEAFF TGTGCCAGCACTGGACTTATGAACACTGAAGCTTTCTTT
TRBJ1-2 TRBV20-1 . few CSAPTGLYGYTF TGCAGTGCTCCGACAGGCCTATATGGCTACACCTTC
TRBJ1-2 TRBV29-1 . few CSVVLTWENYGYTF TGCAGCGTTGTCCTGACTTGGGAAAACTATGGCTACACCTTC
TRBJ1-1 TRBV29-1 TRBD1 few CSAVTGSYAEAFF TGCAGCGCCGTGACAGGGAGTTACGCTGAAGCTTTCTTT
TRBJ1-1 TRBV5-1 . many CASSLAGQNTEAFF TGCGCCAGCAGCTTGGCAGGGCAGAACACTGAAGCTTTCTTT
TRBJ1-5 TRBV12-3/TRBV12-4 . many CASSRWTAQPQHF TGTGCCAGCAGTCGCTGGACGGCACAGCCCCAGCATTTT
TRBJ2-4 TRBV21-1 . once CASSNATEAKNIQYF TGTGCCAGCAGCAATGCGACTGAAGCCAAAAACATTCAGTACTTC
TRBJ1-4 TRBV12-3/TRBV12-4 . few CASMIQGDEKLFF TGTGCCAGCATGATCCAGGGTGATGAAAAACTGTTTTTT
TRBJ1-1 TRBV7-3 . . CASSLLGGNTEAFF TGTGCCAGCAGCTTACTAGGGGGGAACACTGAAGCTTTCTTT
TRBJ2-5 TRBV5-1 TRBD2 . CASSSLAGGQETQYF TGCGCCAGCAGCTCCCTAGCGGGGGGACAAGAGACCCAGTACTTC
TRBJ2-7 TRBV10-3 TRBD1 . CAISEWDRDYEQYF TGTGCCATCAGTGAGTGGGACAGGGACTACGAGCAGTACTTC